The following is a TCR beta chain sequence with its context. This clone was detected once. The clone's antigen remains unknown. The input lacks base qualities; no much larger clone sits a single base away. The data are from a study of beta chain features in type 1 diabetes (dated by TCRdb to about 2018). As for the study more broadly: Mean age, gender distribution, total cell number and subset yield were not different between patients and healthy donors. A total of 90 million to 130 million sorted cells were examined across all samples, and a strong correlation was observed between cell number per subset and RNA yield. In the study, recently diagnosed type 1 diabetes patients and matched healthy donors were compared on the TCRB repertoires of their sorted circulating CD4+ T cell subsets. Whereas all 28 donors provided naive and central memory subsets, regulatory and stem cell-like memory subsets were isolated from just 8 patients and roughly 8 healthy donors.

The entire isolated RNA was reverse transcribed using the High Capacity cDNA Reverse Transcription Kit, and thus expressed TCRB transcripts were sequenced. Naive, central memory and regulatory T cell samples underwent deep immunoSEQ sequencing, averaging around 3.7 million total reads per sample. Sorted cells were lysed in RLT buffer and RNA was extracted with DNase-treated RNeasy Micro or Mini kits, depending on cell number. To prevent cross-contamination, each cell subset was processed individually, whereas patient and healthy donor samples were processed jointly. The immunoSEQ multiplex PCR was used to amplify TCRB sequences from cDNA, generating 87-bp fragments that spanned the CDR3 region. Amplicons were sequenced on the Illumina HiSeq platform. The original pipeline was this. PCR bias was computationally corrected using synthetic template baselines, reads within Hamming distance 2 were collapsed, and singletons that could not be merged were discarded. Reads were aligned to IMGT to assign V, D and J genes, CDR3 length, and insertions or deletions at six rearrangement sites. Clonotype counts were normalized to sorted cell number within each subset before computing true diversity and Gini coefficients with the tcR R package. The overlap coefficient, calculated on TCRB nucleotide sequences, was used to measure repertoire sharing. What TCRdb holds here is the immuneACCESS table cut down to in-frame rearrangements. Part of the clones is not present; checked against another copy, under half of the missing clones reflect an unresolved V gene, and the others are unexplained. V, J and clone size are those of that table, while D and trimming were read from the DNA. Present in this sample are 93,000 or so clones, approximately 30% of which were seen just once. The ten most abundant clones make up less than 0.65% of the sample.

General findings and caveats noted by the study authors: Patients with type 1 diabetes made fewer insertions and deleted more nucleotides at VDJ recombination sites, implying thymic rearrangement abnormalities. A moderate but significant shortening of TCRB CDR3 length was observed in type 1 diabetes patients in all four CD4+ subsets. Naive, central memory and regulatory TCRB repertoires appeared to be more similar among patients than among healthy donors. Shorter templates might be favored by PCR, yet because patient and control samples were amplified and corrected together, any such skew would affect both groups equally. HLA sub-analyses involved small numbers of individuals, so any influence of HLA type on TCRB rearrangement remained unresolved. Because cDNA rather than genomic DNA was sequenced, highly expressing activated cells could have been over-represented, although no difference in activation and CD3 levels was found between groups.

Each donor gave one peripheral blood draw, averaging approximately 0.12 L, which was collected into heparinised tubes. Naive, central memory, regulatory and stem cell-like memory CD4+ T cells were sorted on a BD FACSAria II using a panel including CD45RO, CCR7, CD25, CD127, CD95 and CD27. Every sorted population had a purity above 98%. PBMCs were isolated right away by Lymphoprep density gradient centrifugation and were stained directly, without culture. So that batch effects would be minimized, each experiment stained and sorted samples in pairs, pairing one healthy donor with one patient. A distance of 20 bases separates the germline ends of V and J, which lose 8 bases and 0 bases respectively. The germline V gene encodes CDR1 GTSNPN and CDR2 SVGIG (reference sequence). The CDR3 runs 16 amino acids, cysteine and phenylalanine included. This entry keeps only the CDR3 DNA: 48 bases, framed from base 1.

The V gene is TRBV30 and the J gene is TRBJ1-5; tentative D gene TRBD1, with 5 bases matching. The sample consisted of central memory CD4+ T cells from blood. The receptor was isolated from a young woman with type 1 diabetes. The CDR3 region reads CARTTTGRGSNQPQHF. The sequence in DNA is TGTGCCCGGACTACGACGGGTAGGGGTAGCAATCAGCCCCAGCATTTT.